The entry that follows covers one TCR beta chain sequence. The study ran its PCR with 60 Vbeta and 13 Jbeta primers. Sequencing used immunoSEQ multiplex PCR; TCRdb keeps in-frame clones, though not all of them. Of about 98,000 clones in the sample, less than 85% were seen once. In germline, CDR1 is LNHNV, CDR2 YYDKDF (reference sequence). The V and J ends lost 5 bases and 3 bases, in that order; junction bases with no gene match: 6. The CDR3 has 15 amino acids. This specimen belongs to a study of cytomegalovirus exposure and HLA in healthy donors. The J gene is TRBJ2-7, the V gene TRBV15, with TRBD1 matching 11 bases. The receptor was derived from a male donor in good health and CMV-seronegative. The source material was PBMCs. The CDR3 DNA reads TGTGCCACCAGCGTAGGGACAGGGGGTATCTACGAGCAGTACTTC. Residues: CATSVGTGGIYEQYF.